Shown below are 30 T cell receptor beta chains from a single sample sequenced in a study of cytomegalovirus exposure and HLA in healthy donors. In the PCR, 60 Vbeta and 13 Jbeta primers were used. Some clones are missing from TCRdb's copy, which holds only in-frame ones; the method was immunoSEQ multiplex PCR. The table records fewer than 200,000 clones, roughly 80% of them present only once. Sequencing was performed on PBMCs. All receptors derive from a woman between 18 and 30 years old in good health and CMV-seronegative.

The chain recombines TRBV6-4 with TRBJ2-1, with no clear D. The CDR3 is 14 amino acids. The germline V and J ends were trimmed by 3 bases and 6 bases, with 12 bases remaining between them. CDR1 is MRHNA and CDR2 is SNTAGT in the germline V gene. This CDR3 reads CASSDSAESNEQFF. The CDR3 DNA reads as TGTGCCAGCAGTGATTCGGCGGAAAGCAATGAGCAGTTCTTC.

This clone came up a few times. This chain uses TRBV5-1 with TRBJ2-7, with 12 bases identical to TRBD2. CDR3 length equals 16 residues. J was trimmed by 4 bases and V by 0 bases; bases with no gene match: 5. CDR1 is SGHRS and CDR2 is YFSETQ in the germline V gene. The CDR3 bases are TGCGCCAGCAGCTTGGCCGGTGGACTAGCGGGGTACGAGCAGTACTTC. This sequence encodes CASSLAGGLAGYEQYF.

CDR3 residues: CASTRLRGTDTQYF. CDR3 coding DNA: TGTGCCAGCACCCGACTGAGGGGCACAGATACGCAGTATTTT. This chain joins TRBV11-3 and TRBJ2-3; the D gene is possibly TRBD2 (5 bases). The germline CDR1 and CDR2 sequences are SGHNT and YENEEA. The CDR3 contains 14 residues. The ends were cut back, 7 bases at V and 1 base at J, with 12 bases in the middle. The full variable domain, its missing parts supplied by reference TRBV11-3 and TRBJ2-3, is EAGVVQSPRYKIIEKKQPVAFWCNPISGHNTLYWYLQNLGQGPELLIRYENEEAVDDSQLPKDRFSAERLKGVDSTLKIQPAELGDSAVYLCASTRLRGTDTQYFGPGTRLTVL.

The chain is built from TRBV7-3 and TRBJ2-7, with D possibly being TRBD1 (6 bases). Trimming pared 5 bases from V and 5 bases from J, leaving 10 bases between. Germline CDR1 is SGHTA and CDR2 is FQGTGA. The CDR3 runs 12 residues. CDR3 protein: CASSPWGHEQYF. As DNA, the CDR3 is TGTGCCAGCAGCCCCTGGGGGCACGAGCAGTACTTC.

The chain links TRBV10-3 to TRBJ2-7, with a weak D call TRBD2 (5 bases). Trimming left V 8 bases short and J 9 bases short, with 29 bases between. CDR3 size: 16 residues. Germline CDR1 ENHRY, CDR2 SYGVKD. DNA for the CDR3: TGTGCCATCGCCCGTCCTCCGGGCAGTGGGAGTAACGGGCAGTACTTC. Its translation is CAIARPPGSGSNGQYF.

The V gene is TRBV30, the J gene TRBJ2-6, with 7 bases matching TRBD1. This CDR3 has 15 amino acids. Unmatched junction bases numbered 0, after V lost 1 base and J lost 0 bases. Germline V gene data show CDR1 as GTSNPN and CDR2 as SVGIG (reference sequence). CDR3 DNA: TGTGCCTGGAGTGCAGGGGGCTCTGGGGCCAACGTCCTGACTTTC. It specifies CAWSAGGSGANVLTF.

This chain joins TRBV19 and TRBJ1-6, with a weak D call TRBD1 (5 bases). CDR1 is LNHDA, CDR2 SQIVND, per germline (reference sequence). The CDR3 sequence is 14 residues long. The V end lost 5 bases, the J end lost 10 bases, and 15 bases lay between the germline ends. CDR3 nucleotides: TGTGCCAGTAGTGCGGGGCCAGTAGGCTCACCCCTCCACTTT. It translates to CASSAGPVGSPLHF.

The CDR3 DNA sequence: TGCGCCAGCAGCTTACAGAGCAACTACAATGAGCAGTTCTTC. This codes for CASSLQSNYNEQFF. The chain couples TRBV5-1 to TRBJ2-1; no clear D gene. Trimming took off 2 bases at V and 3 bases at J, with 9 bases between the two ends. Germline CDR1 and CDR2: SGHRS and YFSETQ. The CDR3 contains 14 residues.

The chain is built from TRBV10-2 and TRBJ1-1, with a weak D call TRBD1 (6 bases). This CDR3 is built from 16 residues. The germline V gene has CDR1 WSHSY and CDR2 SAAADI. Trimming left V 4 bases short and J 3 bases short, with 18 bases between. This CDR3 reads CASSGDRGEGDTEAFF. CDR3 nucleotides: TGCGCCAGCAGTGGGGACCGGGGCGAGGGGGACACTGAAGCTTTCTTT.

This clone was counted only a few times. The V call is TRBV11-2, the J call TRBJ2-7; 8 nucleotides agree with TRBD1. The CDR3 spans 17 residues. Germline V gene lookup returns CDR1 SGHAT and CDR2 FQNNGV. V shed 5 bases and J 3 bases; nucleotides not matched to a gene: 15. This CDR3 reads CASSTSGGWLRNYEQYF. In DNA form, the CDR3 reads TGTGCCAGCAGCACCTCAGGGGGCTGGTTAAGGAACTACGAGCAGTACTTC. Together with reference TRBV11-2 and TRBJ2-7, the CDR3 gives the full variable domain: EAGVAQSPRYKIIEKRQSVAFWCNPISGHATLYWYQQILGQGPKLLIQFQNNGVVDDSQLPKDRFSAERLKGVDSTLKIQPAKLEDSAVYLCASSTSGGWLRNYEQYFGPGTRLTVT.

The rearrangement uses TRBV2 and TRBJ2-7; a weak D match, TRBD2 (5 bases). CDR1 and CDR2 (germline): SNHLY, FYNNEI. This CDR3 contains 14 residues. Deletions cut 4 bases from V and 3 bases from J, with 13 bases between. The CDR3 DNA is TGTGCCAGCAGTGGGGTTAGCGTGATCTACGAGCAGTACTTC. Its translation is CASSGVSVIYEQYF.

The chain employs TRBV12-5 and TRBJ2-7; tentatively, D is TRBD1 (5 bases). In germline, CDR1 is LGHNT, CDR2 FRNRAP. The CDR3 has 13 residues. The V and J ends lost 3 bases and 4 bases respectively, with 10 bases between them. The CDR3 DNA sequence: TGTGCTAGTGGTTTTGCAGGGATTTACGAGCAGTACTTC. It yields the protein CASGFAGIYEQYF.

The chain carries TRBV21-1 and TRBJ2-1; TRBD1 is the table's D call and was not checked against the DNA. TRBV21-1 is shown as a pseudogene. The CDR3 extends over 15 amino acids. This CDR3 reads CASSKGDRGQNEQFF. The CDR3, as DNA: TGTGCCAGCAGCAAAGGGGACAGGGGGCAGAATGAGCAGTTCTTC.

This clone was seen a handful of times. V and J are TRBV4-2 and TRBJ2-7; perhaps TRBD2 as D (5 bases). The V gene lost 0 bases and the J gene lost 4 bases, with 22 bases spanning the gap. The CDR3 has 18 residues. Germline V gene lookup returns CDR1 LGHNA and CDR2 YNFKEQ. The CDR3 is CASSQDSGIGAETYEQYF. DNA for the CDR3: TGTGCCAGCAGCCAAGATTCCGGAATCGGAGCGGAGACATACGAGCAGTACTTC.

The rearrangement links TRBV28 to TRBJ2-7; the D gene is possibly TRBD2 (7 bases). The CDR3 has 16 amino acids. Between the trimmed V and J ends, which lost 7 bases and 5 bases, there was a span of 24 bases. Germline CDR1 MDHEN, CDR2 SYDVKM. The CDR3 DNA sequence: TGTGCCAGCATTCAAAGGGGGGGCCGGAGGCCTGACGAGCAGTACTTC. Its protein product is CASIQRGGRRPDEQYF.

In this sample, this clone turned up a few times. The chain is built from TRBV7-9 and TRBJ2-3, with TRBD1 matching 7 bases. CDR3 size: 12 residues. In germline, CDR1 is SEHNR, CDR2 FQNEAQ (reference sequence). Unmatched junction bases numbered 2, after V lost 5 bases and J lost 6 bases. CDR3 nucleotides: TGTGCCAGCAGCAGGGGGCGTGATACGCAGTATTTT. Translating gives CASSRGRDTQYF.

This clone turned up a few times. The chain joins TRBV7-2 to TRBJ2-1; D might be TRBD2 (5 bases). Between the trimmed V and J ends, which lost 5 bases and 1 base, there was a span of 12 bases. CDR1 and CDR2 (germline): SGHTA, FQGNSA. The CDR3 covers 15 residues. The CDR3 sequence is CASSEDSNSYNEQFF. CDR3 in DNA: TGTGCCAGCAGCGAGGACTCAAATTCCTACAATGAGCAGTTCTTC.

The chain combines TRBV5-1 with TRBJ2-5; maybe TRBD2 (5 bases). The DNA end is more similar to TRBJ2-7, so the J call may be wrong. Germline lookup yields CDR1 SGHRS and CDR2 YFSETQ. The CDR3 sequence is 14 residues long. This chain's CDR3 is CASSHITRPYEQYF. DNA of the CDR3: TGCGCCAGCAGCCATATTACTAGGCCCTACGAGCAGTACTTC.

This clone showed up just a few times. The chain employs TRBV7-9 and TRBJ1-3; no clear D gene. This CDR3 spans 17 amino acids. Germline V gene lookup returns CDR1 SEHNR and CDR2 FQNEAQ (reference sequence). Trimming took 8 bases from V and 0 from J, leaving 20 bases between them. The CDR3, as DNA: TGTGCCAGCGCCTTTGGGAGGACGGAGCACTCTGGAAACACCATATATTTT. Its protein is CASAFGRTEHSGNTIYF.

J is TRBJ2-7 and V is TRBV27; perhaps TRBD1 as D (6 bases). The CDR3 sequence is 13 residues long. The germline V and J ends were trimmed by 7 bases and 2 bases, with 12 bases remaining between them. Germline V gene data show CDR1 as MNHEY and CDR2 as SMNVEV (reference sequence). CDR3 loop: CASKGTLTYEQYF. The CDR3 DNA reads as TGTGCCAGCAAGGGGACACTAACCTACGAGCAGTACTTC.

Only a few counts were recorded for this clone. V is TRBV7-3 and J is TRBJ2-2; 9 positions agree with TRBD2. J lost 0 bases, V lost 2 bases, and 1 base had no gene match. Germline-derived CDR1 and CDR2 are SGHTA and FQGTGA. The CDR3 contains 16 residues. CDR3 loop: CASSLAGGTNTGELFF. Here the CDR3 DNA reads TGTGCCAGCAGCTTAGCGGGAGGGACGAACACCGGGGAGCTGTTTTTT.

The rearrangement links TRBV2 to TRBJ2-7; TRBD1 aligns across 7 bases. The CDR3 has 15 amino acids. Germline V gene data show CDR1 as SNHLY and CDR2 as FYNNEI. V gave up 5 bases and J gave up 0 bases; unmatched junction bases: 7. The CDR3: CASSLFTGDSYEQYF. CDR3 in DNA: TGTGCCAGCAGTCTGTTTACAGGGGACTCCTACGAGCAGTACTTC.

V gene TRBV5-1 combines with J gene TRBJ2-5; a weak D match, TRBD2 (5 bases). CDR1 and CDR2 from the germline V gene are SGHRS and YFSETQ. The CDR3 loop spans 14 amino acids. V lost 4 bases and J 5 bases, leaving 15 bases between the germline ends. CDR3 sequence reads: CASSLSVRGETQYF. DNA of the CDR3: TGCGCCAGCAGCCTTAGCGTCCGAGGGGAGACCCAGTACTTC.

The chain has TRBV28 and TRBJ2-7, with D perhaps TRBD2 (6 bases). The CDR3 runs 14 residues. V lost 10 bases, J lost 2 bases, and 18 bases lay in between. Per germline, CDR1 MDHEN and CDR2 SYDVKM. The CDR3 bases are TGTGCCACCCTCGTTGCGGGACGGACCTACGAGCAGTACTTC. It yields the protein CATLVAGRTYEQYF.

The chain has TRBV28 and TRBJ1-2; 7 bases agree with TRBD1. This CDR3 region has 14 residues. V lost 6 bases to trimming and J lost 8 bases; unmatched junction nucleotides: 12. Germline CDR1 and CDR2: MDHEN and SYDVKM. CDR3 protein: CASRPKTGMEGYTF. In DNA, the CDR3 is TGTGCCAGCAGACCTAAGACAGGGATGGAGGGCTACACCTTC.

V gene TRBV19 combines with J gene TRBJ2-3; TRBD1 aligns across 7 bases. This CDR3 region has 14 residues. Per the germline V gene, CDR1 is LNHDA and CDR2 is SQIVND (reference sequence). V lost 2 bases, J lost 9 bases, and 8 bases stayed unmatched. The CDR3, as DNA: TGTGCCAGTAGTATATCGGTTAGGGGGCAAACGCAGTATTTT. It codes for CASSISVRGQTQYF.

The chain couples TRBV4-2 to TRBJ2-3; 8 nucleotides match TRBD2. From germline, CDR1 is LGHNA and CDR2 YNFKEQ. The CDR3 consists of 16 residues. V lost 2 bases and J lost 2; bases outside the gene matches: 6. The CDR3 DNA reads TGTGCCAGCAGCCAAAAGCTAGCGGGCCACACAGATACGCAGTATTTT. Translation gives CASSQKLAGHTDTQYF.

This clone was recorded only once. DNA for the CDR3: TGTGCCAGTAGTAACACCGGGACAGGGATCACAGATACGCAGTATTTT. It translates to CASSNTGTGITDTQYF. The rearrangement joins TRBV19 to TRBJ2-3, with 9 bases lining up with TRBD1. V was clipped by 4 bases and J by 2 bases; unmatched bases: 7. Germline CDR1 LNHDA, CDR2 SQIVND (reference sequence). There are 16 residues in the CDR3.

There are a few counts of this clone. The chain links TRBV6-6 to TRBJ2-7; a weak D match, TRBD2 (6 bases). CDR1 is MNHNY and CDR2 is SVGAGI in the germline V gene (reference sequence). This CDR3 region has 13 residues. The V end was cut by 6 bases, the J end by 3 bases, with 12 bases between. CDR3 sequence (DNA): TGTGCCAGCAGCACGGGACTCCACTACGAGCAGTACTTC. This gives the protein CASSTGLHYEQYF.

The gene calls are TRBV2 and TRBJ2-2; the match to TRBD1 covers 9 bases. The CDR3 is made up of 13 amino acids. Per germline, CDR1 SNHLY and CDR2 FYNNEI. With 4 bases clipped from V and 6 bases from J, the junction kept 0 bases outside the gene matches. For the CDR3, the DNA is TGTGCCAGCAGTGGACAGGGGGCCGGGGAGCTGTTTTTT. It translates to CASSGQGAGELFF.